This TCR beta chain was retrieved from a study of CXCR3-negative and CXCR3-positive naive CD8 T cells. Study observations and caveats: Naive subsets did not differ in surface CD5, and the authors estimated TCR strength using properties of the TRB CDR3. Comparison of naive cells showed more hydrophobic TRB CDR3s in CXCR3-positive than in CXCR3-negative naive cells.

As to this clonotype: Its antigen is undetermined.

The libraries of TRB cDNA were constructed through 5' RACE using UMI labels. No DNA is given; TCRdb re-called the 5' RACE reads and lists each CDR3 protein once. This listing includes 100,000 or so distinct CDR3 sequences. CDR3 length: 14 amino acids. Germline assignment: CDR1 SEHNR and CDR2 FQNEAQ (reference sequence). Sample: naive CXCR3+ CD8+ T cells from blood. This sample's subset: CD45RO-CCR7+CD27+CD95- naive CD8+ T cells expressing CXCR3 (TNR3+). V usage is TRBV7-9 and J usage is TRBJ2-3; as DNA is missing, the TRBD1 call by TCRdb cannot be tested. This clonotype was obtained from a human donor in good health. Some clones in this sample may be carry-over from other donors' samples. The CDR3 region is CASSHGQGQDTQYF.